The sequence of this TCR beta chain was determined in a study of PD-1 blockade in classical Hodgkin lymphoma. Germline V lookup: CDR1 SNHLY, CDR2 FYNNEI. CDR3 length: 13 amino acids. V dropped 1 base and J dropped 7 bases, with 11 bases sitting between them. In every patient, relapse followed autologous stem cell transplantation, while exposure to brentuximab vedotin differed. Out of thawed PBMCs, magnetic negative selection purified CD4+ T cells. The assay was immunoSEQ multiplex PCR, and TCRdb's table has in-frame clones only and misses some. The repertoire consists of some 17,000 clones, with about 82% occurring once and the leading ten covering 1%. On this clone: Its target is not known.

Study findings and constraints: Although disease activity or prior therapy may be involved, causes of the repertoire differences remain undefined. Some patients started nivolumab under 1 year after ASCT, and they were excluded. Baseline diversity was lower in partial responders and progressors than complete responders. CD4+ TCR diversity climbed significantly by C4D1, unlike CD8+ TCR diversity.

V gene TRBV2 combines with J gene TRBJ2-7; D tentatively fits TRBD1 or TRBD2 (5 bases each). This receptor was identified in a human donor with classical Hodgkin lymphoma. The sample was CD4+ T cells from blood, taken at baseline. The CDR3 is CASSEVRDQEQYF. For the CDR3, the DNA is TGTGCCAGCAGTGAAGTCAGGGACCAAGAGCAGTACTTC.